This T cell receptor beta chain was sequenced in a study of cytomegalovirus exposure and HLA in healthy donors (dated by TCRdb to the late 2010s). Some background on the complete study: According to a later analysis, the 120 or so validation repertoires were produced on the same platform as the 700 or so repertoires of the first cohort. A separate validation cohort of about 110 different subjects was used in addition to the roughly 620-subject first cohort. To predict cytomegalovirus infection status, the study combined high-throughput TCR immunosequencing, statistical association of individual TCRs with disease status, and machine learning. The aim of the study was to test whether cataloging public T cell receptors could identify signatures of past pathogen exposure.

V loses 4 bases, J loses 6 bases, and the germline ends lie 13 bases apart. The CDR3 measures 13 amino acids from cysteine to phenylalanine. The read is trimmed to its CDR3 DNA, 39 bases read in frame from base 1. Looking up the germline V gene yields CDR1 SGHTA and CDR2 FQGTGA. The library was obtained by the immunoSEQ multiplex PCR assay. The original pipeline was this. A statistical classification framework was built to diagnose cytomegalovirus status from the catalog of TCR beta chain sequences. Entries here come from immuneACCESS through TCRdb and include only in-frame sequences with V and J called. Some clones fail to appear in such tables; in the studies checked, an unresolved V gene covers under half of the shortfall, and the cause of the remainder is unknown. V and J calls and clone size come straight from that table; D and trimming were deduced from the DNA. The sample table records some 170,000 clones; about four fifths of these occur just once. The ten top clones hold 10% of the sample.

Points the paper makes about the study in general: Three of the identified cytomegalovirus-associated TCR beta chains were confirmed in vitro to be specific for cytomegalovirus antigens. The classifier was reported to diagnose cytomegalovirus status with high specificity and sensitivity in both the original and validation cohorts. A total of about 180 TCR beta chains were listed by the study as associated with cytomegalovirus. A later analysis lacked HLA typing for the validation cohort, so it scored co-occurrence in that cohort across all 120 repertoires. Of the cluster scores, 85% to 95% were above 0 in a later analysis, which found that TCRs clustered in the first cohort also tended to co-occur in the roughly 130 validation repertoires. It was suggested by the authors that the approach could potentially be generalized to other disease states and immunological phenotypes. Most TCR sequences were seen in very few donors, while some public TCRs were found in many individuals.

The donors were included in the validation cohort of some 110 subjects, a group kept apart from the approximately 700-subject first cohort. On this clone: What antigen it recognizes has not been identified. Qualities for individual bases were not recorded, and no much larger clone is one base off.

This TCR was recovered from a man aged 30-40 years in good health and CMV-seropositive. Here the chain combines TRBV7-3 and TRBJ2-7; perhaps TRBD1 is the D gene, with 6 bases matching. The material sequenced was PBMCs. The CDR3 in this case is CASSSGTKSEQYF. Read as DNA, the sequence is TGTGCCAGCAGCTCGGGGACAAAGAGCGAGCAGTACTTC.